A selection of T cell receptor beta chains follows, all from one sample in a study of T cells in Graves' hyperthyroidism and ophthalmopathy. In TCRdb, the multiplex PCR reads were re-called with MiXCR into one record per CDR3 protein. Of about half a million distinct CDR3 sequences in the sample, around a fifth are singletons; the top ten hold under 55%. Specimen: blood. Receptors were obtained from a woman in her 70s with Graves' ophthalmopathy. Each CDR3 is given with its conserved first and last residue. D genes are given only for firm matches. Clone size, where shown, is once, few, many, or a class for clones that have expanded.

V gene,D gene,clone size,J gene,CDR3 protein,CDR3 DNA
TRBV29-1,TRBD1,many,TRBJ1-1,CSVHRDRLRNGAEAFF,TGCAGCGTTCATAGGGACAGGCTGCGAAATGGCGCTGAAGCTTTCTTT
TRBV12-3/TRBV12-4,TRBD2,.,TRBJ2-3,CASSFGTSGKDTQYF,TGTGCCAGCAGTTTCGGGACTAGCGGGAAGGATACGCAGTATTTT
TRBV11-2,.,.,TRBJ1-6,CASSLKAGGKSSYNSPLHF,TGTGCCAGCAGCTTAAAGGCGGGGGGGAAAAGCTCCTATAATTCACCCCTCCACTTT
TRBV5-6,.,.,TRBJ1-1,CASTPGPGTYTEAFF,TGTGCCAGCACCCCTGGACCGGGAACATACACTGAAGCTTTCTTT
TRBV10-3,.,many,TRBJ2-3,CAISNRGGPTDTQYF,TGTGCCATCAGTAATAGGGGGGGACCCACAGATACGCAGTATTTT
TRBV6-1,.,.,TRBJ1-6,CASRDLGGDSPLHF,TGTGCCAGCAGAGATCTAGGAGGCGATTCACCCCTCCACTTT
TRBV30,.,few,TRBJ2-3,CAWSVRGEGTQYF,TGTGCCTGGAGTGTACGAGGGGAAGGGACGCAGTATTTT
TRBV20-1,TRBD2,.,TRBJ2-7,CSATAPGLAGRYEQYF,TGCAGTGCTACCGCCCCGGGACTAGCGGGAAGATACGAGCAGTACTTC
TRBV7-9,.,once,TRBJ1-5,CASSQGPYSNQPQHF,TGTGCCAGCAGCCAAGGGCCCTATAGCAATCAGCCCCAGCATTTT
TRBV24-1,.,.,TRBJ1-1,CATSGWQNTEAFF,TGTGCCACCAGTGGTTGGCAGAACACTGAAGCTTTCTTT
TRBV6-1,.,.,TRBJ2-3,CASSNRPRDTQYF,TGTGCCAGCAGTAACCGCCCCCGGGATACGCAGTATTTT
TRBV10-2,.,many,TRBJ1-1,CASSLAINTEAFF,TGCGCCAGCAGTCTCGCCATCAACACTGAAGCTTTCTTT
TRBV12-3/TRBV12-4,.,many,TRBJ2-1,CASSPGRGGQFF,TGTGCCAGCAGCCCCGGACGAGGGGGACAGTTCTTC
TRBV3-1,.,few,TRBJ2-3,CASSQIRDVGQTQYF,TGTGCCAGCAGCCAAATACGGGACGTCGGCCAGACGCAGTATTTT